This TCR beta chain comes out of a study of PD-L1 blockade in urothelial cancer. Background on the study: Male patients with bladder-origin urothelial cancer numbered most of the 29. A median blood sample held about 140,000 T cells and tens of thousands of unique TCRs. Timepoints chosen for blood analysis were 3 weeks (second dose) and 6 weeks after treatment start.

This sample's time point: pretreatment peripheral blood. This CDR3 is 13 amino acids long. Trimming pared 0 bases from V and 5 bases from J, leaving 10 bases between. From germline, CDR1 is GTSNPN and CDR2 SVGIG (reference sequence). Every PCR got spiked synthetic TCR analog templates. Sequenced by immunoSEQ multiplex PCR; TCRdb stores in-frame clones only, minus some. The data hold about 38,000 clones, with approximately 86% observed a single time. This clone turned up a few times. V is TRBV30 and J is TRBJ2-5; D is perhaps TRBD2 (5 bases). The receptor was isolated from a man older than 75 with urothelial cancer. The input for sequencing was PBMCs, taken around atezolizumab (anti-PD-L1) treatment. CDR3 DNA: TGTGCCTGGAGTGTCAGCGGCAGTGAGACCCAGTACTTC. Translating it yields CAWSVSGSETQYF.